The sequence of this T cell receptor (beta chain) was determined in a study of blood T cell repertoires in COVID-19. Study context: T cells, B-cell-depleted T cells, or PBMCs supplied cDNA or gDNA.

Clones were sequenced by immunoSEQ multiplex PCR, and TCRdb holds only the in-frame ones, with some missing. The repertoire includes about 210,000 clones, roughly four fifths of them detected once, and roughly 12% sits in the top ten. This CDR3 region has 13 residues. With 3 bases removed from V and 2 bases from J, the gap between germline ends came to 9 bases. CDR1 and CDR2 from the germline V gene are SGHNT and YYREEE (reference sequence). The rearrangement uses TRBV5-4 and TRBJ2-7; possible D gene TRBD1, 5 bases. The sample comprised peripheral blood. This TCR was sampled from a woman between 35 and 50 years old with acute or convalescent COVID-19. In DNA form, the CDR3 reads TGTGCCAGCAGCTCGACAGACGCCTACGAGCAGTACTTC. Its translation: CASSSTDAYEQYF.